The subject of this entry is one T cell receptor (beta chain). Germline lookup yields CDR1 GTSNPN and CDR2 SVGIG (reference sequence). This CDR3 contains 12 residues. V gave up 1 base and J gave up 6 bases, with 9 bases separating them. These data are taken from a study of blood T cell repertoires in COVID-19. Study in general: The analysed material was cDNA or gDNA that came from T cells, B-cell-depleted T cells, or PBMCs.

The assay was immunoSEQ multiplex PCR, and TCRdb's table has in-frame clones only and misses some. The table lists around 260,000 clones, about 85% of them singletons. The gene calls are TRBV30 and TRBJ1-2; D uncertain. The source material was peripheral blood. This receptor was identified in a human donor in a cohort sampled during active COVID-19. CDR3 DNA: TGTGCCTGGAGTGGAGGAGTCGATGGCTACACCTTC. Protein: CAWSGGVDGYTF.